The TCR beta chain described here comes from a study of shared clonotypes between healthy human individuals. Study summary: Samples came from two female and a few male donors aged 18 to 49.

Researchers sequenced unsorted PBMC DNA using ten immunoSEQ deep assay plates. Sequenced by immunoSEQ multiplex PCR; TCRdb stores in-frame clones only, minus some. The sample holds a few hundred thousand clones, roughly 79% seen once. The sample comprised PBMCs. This TCR derives from a middle-aged woman in good health. Some clones in this sample may be carry-over from other donors' samples.

Here the CDR3 reads CASKPPLAGPYNEQFF. For the CDR3, the DNA is TGTGCCAGCAAGCCCCCACTAGCGGGACCCTACAATGAGCAGTTCTTC. V and J are TRBV27 and TRBJ2-1, with TRBD2 matching over 10 bases. Germline values: CDR1 MNHEY, CDR2 SMNVEV (reference sequence). CDR3 length equals 16 residues. With V trimmed by 7 bases and J by 2 bases, 8 bases remained unmatched.